Following are 20 T cell receptor beta chains from one sample sequenced in a study of T cell repertoires in cytomegalovirus infection. Each CDR3 protein gets one entry after TCRdb re-called the reads with MiXCR. The data contain 250,000 or so distinct CDR3 sequences, 15% to 20% of them seen just once; the ten biggest clones take up 40% to 55%. The source material was CD8+ T cells from PBMCs. The receptor source for this set is a human donor in good health (CMV status not recorded). Some clones in this sample may be carry-over from other donors' samples.

In this sample, this clonotype turned up a few times. The chain couples TRBV4-1 to TRBJ2-4, with TRBD1 matching over 9 bases. CDR1 is MGHRA and CDR2 is YSYEKL in the germline V gene. Trimming removed 2 bases from V and 7 bases from J; junction bases left unmatched: 6. CDR3 length equals 15 residues. The CDR3 loop is CASSQNRGLPNIQYF. Written as DNA, the CDR3 is TGCGCCAGCAGCCAAAACAGGGGGCTTCCGAACATTCAGTACTTC.

This clonotype was recorded many times. The V gene is TRBV28, the J gene TRBJ2-4; no clear D. V shed 3 bases and J shed 12 bases, with 9 bases lying between them. The CDR3 covers 11 residues. CDR1 MDHEN and CDR2 SYDVKM come from the germline V gene. The CDR3 nucleotides read TGTGCCAGCAGTTTTGGGCGGTCTCAGTACTTC. It specifies CASSFGRSQYF.

The V call is TRBV12-3 or TRBV12-4, the J call TRBJ2-7, with a weak D call TRBD2 (5 bases). This CDR3 comprises 14 residues. V dropped 3 bases and J dropped 2 bases, with 11 bases sitting between them. This CDR3 reads CASSLSLATYEQYF. CDR3 DNA: TGTGCCAGCAGTTTGAGTCTAGCCACCTACGAGCAGTACTTC.

At least ten counts were recorded for this clonotype. This chain uses TRBV28 with TRBJ2-1; D tentatively fits TRBD1 or TRBD2 (6 bases each). With 7 bases removed from V and 4 bases from J, the gap between germline ends came to 17 bases. CDR1 and CDR2 from the germline V gene are MDHEN and SYDVKM. The CDR3 consists of 15 residues. Here the CDR3 reads CASTEGGFTYNEQFF. DNA of the CDR3: TGTGCCAGCACCGAGGGGGGCTTTACTTACAATGAGCAGTTCTTC.

This clonotype has a handful of counts. V and J are TRBV19 and TRBJ2-1; 14 nucleotides line up with TRBD2. The germline V gene has CDR1 LNHDA and CDR2 SQIVND (reference sequence). Losses at the gene ends were 7 bases for V and 1 base for J; bases not matched to a gene: 9. The CDR3 sequence is 18 residues long. Here the CDR3 DNA reads TGTGCCAGTACCTCCGGACTAGCGGGGGGCGGGTCCTACAATGAGCAGTTCTTC. The encoded protein is CASTSGLAGGGSYNEQFF. The variable domain in full, with the rest retrieved from reference TRBV19 and TRBJ2-1, is DGGITQSPKYLFRKEGQNVTLSCEQNLNHDAMYWYRQDPGQGLRLIYYSQIVNDFQKGDIAEGYSVSREKKESFPLTVTSAQKNPTAFYLCASTSGLAGGGSYNEQFFGPGTRLTVL.

This clonotype has a count of ten or more. The chain couples TRBV7-9 to TRBJ2-1; 16 bases line up with TRBD2. This CDR3 is built from 21 residues. Trimming cost V 5 bases and J 0 bases; bases outside gene matches: 13. Per the germline V gene, CDR1 is SEHNR and CDR2 is FQNEAQ (reference sequence). The CDR3 sequence: CASSRPGTSGGGESSYNEQFF. The DNA for the CDR3 is TGTGCCAGCAGCCGTCCCGGGACTAGCGGGGGGGGTGAAAGCTCCTACAATGAGCAGTTCTTC.

This clonotype came up many times. The chain has TRBV7-6 and TRBJ2-5; 8 nucleotides align to TRBD1. The CDR3 sequence is 16 residues long. After removal of 1 base from V and 0 bases from J, the junction contained 4 bases not matched to a gene. In germline, CDR1 is SGHVS, CDR2 FNYEAQ. The CDR3 loop reads CASSLVYRGYQETQYF. The DNA of the CDR3 is TGTGCCAGCAGCTTAGTCTACAGGGGGTACCAAGAGACCCAGTACTTC.

This clonotype was seen a single time. At one of its ends the junction is not consistent with the germline gene, which may arise from a read error. The chain uses TRBV7-9 and TRBJ2-7, with TRBD1 identical over 10 bases. Germline assignment: CDR1 SEHNR and CDR2 FQNEAQ (reference sequence). This CDR3 spans 15 amino acids. This CDR3 is CTSSSPGTGVYEQYF. For the CDR3, the DNA is TGTACCAGCAGCTCGCCCGGGACAGGGGTCTACGAGCAGTACTTC. The variable domain in full, completed from reference TRBV7-9 and TRBJ2-7, reads DTGVSQNPRHKITKRGQNVTFRCDPISEHNRLYWYRQTLGQGPEFLTYFQNEAQLEKSRLLSDRFSAERPKGSFSTLEIQRTEQGDSAMYLCTSSSPGTGVYEQYFGPGTRLTVT.

This clonotype showed up many times. V usage is TRBV7-2 and J usage is TRBJ1-3; D gene ambiguous. The CDR3 is 13 amino acids. V was clipped by 1 base and J by 3 bases, with 4 bases between them. Germline V CDR1 and CDR2: SGHTA, FQGNSA. The DNA for the CDR3 is TGTGCCAGCAGCTTAGACGGTGGAAACACCATATATTTT. The encoded protein is CASSLDGGNTIYF.

CDR3 in DNA: TGCGCCAGCAGGTCGACTAGCGGGGGGCGCACAGATACGCAGTATTTT. It translates to CASRSTSGGRTDTQYF. This sequence joins TRBV5-1 and TRBJ2-3; 13 bases match TRBD2. CDR1 SGHRS and CDR2 YFSETQ come from the germline V gene. V was clipped by 5 bases and J by 1 base; unmatched bases: 4. The CDR3 spans 16 residues.

Only a few counts were recorded for this clonotype. The genes are TRBV5-1 and TRBJ2-7; D might be TRBD1 or TRBD2, each matching 5 bases. CDR3 length equals 15 residues. V was cut by 5 bases and J by 0 bases, with 15 bases left in between. CDR1 and CDR2 (germline): SGHRS, YFSETQ. CDR3 region: CASRRTTGASYEQYF. CDR3 bases: TGCGCCAGCAGACGTACGACCGGGGCCTCCTACGAGCAGTACTTC.

The gene calls are TRBV11-2 and TRBJ2-7; TRBD2 is a possible D gene (6 bases). Trimming pared 5 bases from V and 6 bases from J, leaving 14 bases between. This CDR3 is 13 amino acids long. Germline CDR1 is SGHAT and CDR2 is FQNNGV. Here the CDR3 DNA reads TGTGCCAGCAGCCCAACTAGCCGAACCGAGCAGTACTTC. Its translation is CASSPTSRTEQYF.

A few counts support this clonotype. The J gene is TRBJ2-5, the V gene TRBV11-2; the D gene is possibly TRBD2 (6 bases). In germline, CDR1 is SGHAT, CDR2 FQNNGV. The CDR3 sequence is 15 residues long. The V and J ends lost 5 bases and 4 bases respectively, with 17 bases between them. This CDR3 is CASSPGTHARETQYF. CDR3 DNA sequence: TGTGCCAGCAGCCCCGGGACTCACGCTCGAGAGACCCAGTACTTC. Filled out from reference TRBV11-2 and TRBJ2-5, the complete variable domain reads EAGVAQSPRYKIIEKRQSVAFWCNPISGHATLYWYQQILGQGPKLLIQFQNNGVVDDSQLPKDRFSAERLKGVDSTLKIQPAKLEDSAVYLCASSPGTHARETQYFGPGTRLLVL.

This clonotype was observed a handful of times. The chain is built from TRBV28 and TRBJ2-6; perhaps TRBD1 as D (5 bases). The germline V gene has CDR1 MDHEN and CDR2 SYDVKM. Trimming stripped 3 bases from V and 0 bases from J, with 15 bases between. The CDR3 spans 18 residues. Here the CDR3 DNA reads TGTGCCAGCAGTTTCCCTTCCCAGGGTGGCTCTGGGGCCAACGTCCTGACTTTC. This sequence encodes CASSFPSQGGSGANVLTF. Variable domain in full (rest from reference TRBV28 and TRBJ2-6): DVKVTQSSRYLVKRTGEKVFLECVQDMDHENMFWYRQDPGLGLRLIYFSYDVKMKEKGDIPEGYSVSREKKERFSLILESASTNQTSMYLCASSFPSQGGSGANVLTFGAGSRLTVL.

This clonotype was observed many times. The chain couples TRBV7-2 to TRBJ2-3; 12 bases are shared with TRBD2. This CDR3 is built from 18 residues. Unmatched junction bases numbered 9, after V lost 5 bases and J lost 0 bases. Germline lookup yields CDR1 SGHTA and CDR2 FQGNSA. CDR3 protein: CASSPLGLAGKSTDTQYF. CDR3 sequence (DNA): TGTGCCAGCAGCCCACTGGGACTAGCGGGTAAAAGCACAGATACGCAGTATTTT.

This chain joins TRBV3-1 and TRBJ2-1, with D perhaps given as TRBD1 or TRBD2 (5 bases each). The germline CDR1 and CDR2 sequences are LGHDT and YNNKEL (reference sequence). The V end was cut by 5 bases, the J end by 12 bases, with 23 bases between. The CDR3 loop spans 15 amino acids. The CDR3 spells CASSFRDGADLGQFF. The CDR3 DNA follows: TGTGCCAGCAGCTTCCGGGACGGGGCTGATTTGGGGCAGTTCTTC.

The rearrangement joins TRBV28 to TRBJ2-7, with 9 bases lining up with TRBD2. There are 14 residues in the CDR3. Germline CDR1 MDHEN, CDR2 SYDVKM. V lost 6 bases, J lost 6 bases, and 9 bases stayed unmatched. CDR3 protein: CASSPRGGGSEQYF. CDR3 bases: TGTGCCAGCAGCCCTCGCGGGGGGGGTAGCGAGCAGTACTTC.

This clonotype was seen only a few times. The chain has TRBV7-9 and TRBJ1-2; D not resolved. Germline V lookup: CDR1 SEHNR, CDR2 FQNEAQ (reference sequence). V gave up 1 base and J gave up 4 bases, with 13 bases separating them. This CDR3 is 15 amino acids long. CDR3 loop: CASSLVRESAYGYTF. In DNA form, the CDR3 reads TGTGCCAGCAGCTTAGTAAGGGAATCTGCCTATGGCTACACCTTC.

This chain joins TRBV4-1 and TRBJ2-7; unclear D gene. The germline V gene encodes CDR1 MGHRA and CDR2 YSYEKL. The CDR3 contains 14 residues. Trimming removed 0 bases from V and 6 bases from J, with 12 bases in between. The CDR3 protein is CASSQDSLGPEQYF. The CDR3 DNA reads as TGCGCCAGCAGCCAAGATTCTTTGGGCCCCGAGCAGTACTTC.

The chain joins TRBV29-1 to TRBJ2-7; D is uncertain. Germline V gives CDR1 SQVTM, CDR2 ANQGSEA. V was cut by 0 bases and J by 1 base, with 7 bases left in between. CDR3 length: 13 residues. CDR3 sequence (DNA): TGCAGCGTTGAAGATCCGGAGTCCTACGAGCAGTACTTC. It codes for CSVEDPESYEQYF.